Reported below is one T cell receptor beta chain. Its antigen is undetermined. This record belongs to a study of regulatory T cells in long-lasting Graves disease. Study-level points and caveats: Lower TCR diversity characterized persistent Graves' patients relative to newly diagnosed patients.

Time point described: newly diagnosed GD, antithyroid drugs for less than 3 months. The TCR library was made from RNA extracted from PBMCs. Combining iRepertoire HTBI primers with Arm-PCR of CDR3 regions, the authors built TCR beta libraries. TCRdb reprocessed the multiplex PCR reads with MiXCR, giving one entry per CDR3 protein. The profile shows roughly 500,000 distinct CDR3 sequences, approximately 15% of them singletons. V was cut by 5 bases and J by 7 bases, with 27 bases left in between. Germline assignment: CDR1 DFQATT and CDR2 SNEGSKA (reference sequence). This CDR3 has 17 amino acids. The sample was also reused in another study, on T cells in Graves' hyperthyroidism and ophthalmopathy. That source adds: Most clonotypes expanded in the thyroid (above 0.001) were also present in blood.

This sequence originates from a man aged 25 to 40 with Graves disease. The J gene is TRBJ2-1, the V gene TRBV20-1; possible D gene TRBD2, 6 bases. The sample here was peripheral blood mononuclear cells (PBMCs), taken at new diagnosis, from a patient treated with antithyroid drugs. The CDR3 nucleotides read TGCAGTGCTCGATACCCCGAAACTAGCATGTATGGGAATGAGCAGTTCTTC. Residues: CSARYPETSMYGNEQFF.